Sequencing of this T cell receptor (beta chain) was carried out in a study of CD8 T cells in ankylosing spondylitis. General observations from the study: The authors reported significant enrichment of disease-linked clones in matched ankylosing spondylitis synovial fluid. Earlier reports found some motif variants in synovial fluid and blood in reactive arthritis. Ankylosing spondylitis blood appeared to be characterized by a TCR beta motif of under ten highly homologous variants.

The CDR3 length is 16 residues. CDR1 SGHRS and CDR2 YFSETQ come from the germline V gene. V lost 0 bases to trimming and J lost 0 bases, with 12 bases between them. Of note for this clonotype: What it binds is unknown.

Quantitative 5'-RACE with molecular barcodes produced the TCR beta libraries. TCRdb used MiXCR to reprocess the 5' RACE reads, holding one entry per CDR3 protein. The table has about 540,000 distinct CDR3 sequences, 12% seen once. This clonotype originated in a male donor with ankylosing spondylitis. The sequenced material came from blood, either unsorted or a sorted T cell fraction (not recorded which). The chain recombines TRBV5-1 with TRBJ1-1; D not resolved. The CDR3 reads CASSLAIGLMNTEAFF. CDR3 bases: TGCGCCAGCAGCTTGGCTATCGGACTGATGAACACTGAAGCTTTCTTT.